This T cell receptor (beta chain) was obtained from a study of response to subunit inactivated influenza vaccine. To note about this clonotype: Its target is unknown.

This CDR3 spans 15 amino acids. Germline V gives CDR1 SGHRS, CDR2 YFSETQ. V was trimmed by 2 bases and J by 6 bases, leaving 18 bases between them. TCRdb processed the RT-PCR reads anew with MiXCR; each CDR3 protein has one entry. The sample contains about 780,000 distinct CDR3 sequences, approximately 17% of which appear only once. Study-wide results and caveats: With each seasonal influenza vaccination, the authors suggested, few new T cells are recruited.

The clonotype was recovered from a man in his fifties who received an inactivated influenza vaccine. The material was PBMCs from blood, obtained 5 days after vaccination. The chain uses TRBV5-1 and TRBJ2-7; D is possibly TRBD2 (5 bases). CDR3 bases: TGCGCCAGCAGCTTTGGATCGGGGAAGACGGGCGAGCAGTACTTC. It codes for CASSFGSGKTGEQYF.